The rows below give T cell receptor beta chains drawn from one sample of a study of control samples from healthy donors and cancer patients. Here immunoSEQ multiplex PCR was the method, and the copy in TCRdb shows in-frame clones only, minus some. The repertoire holds 150,000 to 200,000 clones, roughly 92% seen once, with 1.3% to 1.5% in the top ten. The sequenced material came from blood. These receptors were collected from a man aged 25 to 45 in good health. Both conserved end residues are part of each CDR3. The D gene is left open where the match is weak. Clone size is given for some rows only: seen once, a few or many times, or a class if the clone is expanded.

j_call	v_call	d_call	clone_size	cdr3_nt	cdr3_aa
TRBJ1-1	TRBV4-1	-	-	TGCGCCAGCAGCCAAGATATGAGGTCTGAAGCTTTCTTT	CASSQDMRSEAFF
TRBJ1-6	TRBV5-6	TRBD1	-	TGTGCCAGCAGCCCAAGTGGGACAGACTATAATTCACCCCTCCACTTT	CASSPSGTDYNSPLHF
TRBJ2-1	TRBV7-6	TRBD2	-	TGTGCCAGCAGCTCGACTAGCGGGCTCCACAATGAGCAGTTCTTC	CASSSTSGLHNEQFF
TRBJ2-7	TRBV19	TRBD1	-	TGTGCCAGTAGTATCGACGGGACAGCCCCCTACGAGCAGTACTTC	CASSIDGTAPYEQYF
TRBJ1-5	TRBV27	-	-	TGTGCCAGCAGTTTAAGTCAGGGGCGGAATCAGCCCCAGCATTTT	CASSLSQGRNQPQHF
TRBJ2-7	TRBV4-1	-	-	TGCGCCAGCAGCCAAGATACAGGAGGGGAGCAGTACTTC	CASSQDTGGEQYF
TRBJ1-6	TRBV30	-	-	TGTGCCTGGAGTGCCCCGGGGGGGGGCTTTAATTCACCCCTCCACTTT	CAWSAPGGGFNSPLHF
TRBJ1-1	TRBV6-5	-	-	TGTGCCAGCAGTTACTCGCCAGGGATGAACACTGAAGCTTTCTTT	CASSYSPGMNTEAFF
TRBJ1-1	TRBV3-1/TRBV3-2	-	-	TGTGCCAGCAGCCAAGGTGGGACACCTAACACTGAAGCTTTCTTT	CASSQGGTPNTEAFF
TRBJ2-3	TRBV19	TRBD2	-	TGTGCCAGTAGCTCGGCGGGGGGAACAGATACGCAGTATTTT	CASSSAGGTDTQYF
TRBJ1-2	TRBV30	TRBD1	-	TGTGCCTGGACCGGGACAGCGGATGGCTACACCTTC	CAWTGTADGYTF
TRBJ2-5	TRBV6-1	-	-	TGTGCCAGCAGTGACCGACGAGGTCAAGAGACCCAGTACTTC	CASSDRRGQETQYF
TRBJ2-7	TRBV11-2	-	-	TGTGCCAGCAGCTTAGCTTACGAGCAGTACTTC	CASSLAYEQYF
TRBJ1-2	TRBV6-5	-	-	TGTGCCAGCAGTTACTCCGGGATTGAGGGACTTTATGGCTACACCTTC	CASSYSGIEGLYGYTF
TRBJ1-4	TRBV15	-	-	TGTGCCACCAGCACCGAGCCGGGGTTGGCTAATGAAAAACTGTTTTTT	CATSTEPGLANEKLFF
TRBJ2-1	TRBV7-3	TRBD2	-	TGTGCCAGCAGCCCGGGCGGGCGGGAGTACTACTACAATGAGCAGTTCTTC	CASSPGGREYYYNEQFF
TRBJ2-1	TRBV7-6	-	-	TGTGCCAGCAGCCTTTGGACAAGCTACAATGAGCAGTTCTTC	CASSLWTSYNEQFF
TRBJ2-2	TRBV27	-	-	TGTGCCAGCAGTAGCGGTCCCGCCTCCGGGGAGCTGTTTTTT	CASSSGPASGELFF
TRBJ1-1	TRBV7-2	-	-	TGTGCCAGCAGCTTTTTAGGCAGGGACACTGAAGCTTTCTTT	CASSFLGRDTEAFF
TRBJ2-1	TRBV29-1	-	-	TGCAGCTCTGCCTTCACAGGGTACGGACCCGGTGAGCAGTTCTTC	CSSAFTGYGPGEQFF
TRBJ2-2	TRBV6-4	-	-	TGTGCCAGCTCTCGGGACCTGGCCACCGGGGAGCTGTTTTTT	CASSRDLATGELFF
TRBJ2-7	TRBV7-2	TRBD2	once	TGTGCCAGCAGCTTATCGGGGGGTCCCTCCTACGAGCAGTACTTC	CASSLSGGPSYEQYF
TRBJ1-4	TRBV7-2	-	-	TGTGCCAGCAGCTTTGGGGGCAGGGAGGGTGAAAAACTGTTTTTT	CASSFGGREGEKLFF
TRBJ1-2	TRBV11-2	-	-	TGTGCCAGCAGCTCCATCGACAGAATTAGTGGCTACACCTTC	CASSSIDRISGYTF
TRBJ2-7	TRBV3-1/TRBV3-2	-	-	TGTGCCAGCAGCCGCTCGGGATACGAGCAGTACTTC	CASSRSGYEQYF
TRBJ2-1	TRBV11-2	-	-	TGTGCCAGCAGCTTAAACGACCGCCACAATGAGCAGTTCTTC	CASSLNDRHNEQFF
TRBJ2-7	TRBV16	TRBD1	-	TGTGCCAGCAGCCAAGAGCGAACAGGGGGCTACGAGCAGTACTTC	CASSQERTGGYEQYF
TRBJ2-5	TRBV18	-	-	TGTGCCAGCTCACCCCCGTCGCGAGAGACCCAGTACTTC	CASSPPSRETQYF
TRBJ2-7	TRBV14	TRBD2	-	TGTGCCCGCAGCCCGGACTGGGGGGACGCGGGGGGGCTTTCCTACGAGCAGTACTTC	CARSPDWGDAGGLSYEQYF
TRBJ1-2	TRBV19	TRBD1	-	TGTGCCAGTAGTATTCGGACAGGGGCGAACTATGGCTACACCTTC	CASSIRTGANYGYTF
TRBJ2-7	TRBV27	TRBD1	-	TGTGCCAGCAGTTGGGGACAGGGCCTTCGAGGTGAGCAGTACTTC	CASSWGQGLRGEQYF
TRBJ2-7	TRBV7-9	-	-	TGTGCCAGCAGCCCACGGGGTAGCTCCTACGAGCAGTACTTC	CASSPRGSSYEQYF
TRBJ2-2	TRBV9	TRBD1	-	TGTGCCAGCAGCGGAACGGGACAGGGGGCCTCTAACACCGGGGAGCTGTTTTTT	CASSGTGQGASNTGELFF
TRBJ1-2	TRBV7-9	-	-	TGTGCCAGCAGCTTAGTGGGGCAAAACTATGGCTACACCTTC	CASSLVGQNYGYTF
TRBJ1-5	TRBV2	TRBD1	-	TGTGCCAGCAGGGACAGGGTCAACAATCAGCCCCAGCATTTT	CASRDRVNNQPQHF
TRBJ2-7	TRBV7-9	-	-	TGTGCCAGCAGCTTATCCCAGGGCCGAGACGAGCAGTACTTC	CASSLSQGRDEQYF
TRBJ2-1	TRBV21-1	-	-	TGTGCCAGCAGCAGGGAGGAAACAGGGGGCTACATCCCGCGTTCCTACAATGAGCAGTTCTTC	CASSREETGGYIPRSYNEQFF
TRBJ2-7	TRBV19	TRBD1	-	TGTGCCAGTAGTATCCGTCCGGGACAGCTATACGAGCAGTACTTC	CASSIRPGQLYEQYF
TRBJ1-2	TRBV4-1	TRBD1	-	TGCGCCAGCAGCCAAGTATGGCCCTGGACAGGGGAGGGCTACACCTTC	CASSQVWPWTGEGYTF
TRBJ2-5	TRBV19	-	-	TGTGCCAGTAGTATTTCCCTAGGGGAGACCCAGTACTTC	CASSISLGETQYF
TRBJ1-2	TRBV30	-	-	TGTGCCTGGGACCTTGACGGCTATGGCTACACCTTC	CAWDLDGYGYTF
TRBJ1-1	TRBV4-1	TRBD1	-	TGCGCCAGCAGCAGGTCGACAGGGGAGACTGAAGCTTTCTTT	CASSRSTGETEAFF
TRBJ2-7	TRBV10-1	TRBD1	-	TGCGCCAGCAACGCACTAACCGGGACAGGGTTTCACGAGCAGTACTTC	CASNALTGTGFHEQYF
TRBJ2-3	TRBV7-2	TRBD1	-	TGTGCCAGCAGCGCAACAGGGGCTTTCCGCACAGATACGCAGTATTTT	CASSATGAFRTDTQYF
TRBJ2-3	TRBV2	-	-	TGTGCCAGCAGGGAGTTTCGCGGACTAAGCACAGATACGCAGTATTTT	CASREFRGLSTDTQYF
TRBJ2-1	TRBV9	-	-	TGTGCCAGCAGCGTAGGGGCGCGTAGGGGGGGCCTTGGGAATGAGCAGTTCTTC	CASSVGARRGGLGNEQFF
TRBJ1-5	TRBV6-5	-	-	TGTGCCAGCAGGCCCCTTGGGGGGGACCAGGGGCCCCAGCATTTT	CASRPLGGDQGPQHF
TRBJ2-6	TRBV18	-	-	TGTGCCAGCTCAGCCGGGACAACTCAAACTGGGGCCAACGTCCTGACTTTC	CASSAGTTQTGANVLTF